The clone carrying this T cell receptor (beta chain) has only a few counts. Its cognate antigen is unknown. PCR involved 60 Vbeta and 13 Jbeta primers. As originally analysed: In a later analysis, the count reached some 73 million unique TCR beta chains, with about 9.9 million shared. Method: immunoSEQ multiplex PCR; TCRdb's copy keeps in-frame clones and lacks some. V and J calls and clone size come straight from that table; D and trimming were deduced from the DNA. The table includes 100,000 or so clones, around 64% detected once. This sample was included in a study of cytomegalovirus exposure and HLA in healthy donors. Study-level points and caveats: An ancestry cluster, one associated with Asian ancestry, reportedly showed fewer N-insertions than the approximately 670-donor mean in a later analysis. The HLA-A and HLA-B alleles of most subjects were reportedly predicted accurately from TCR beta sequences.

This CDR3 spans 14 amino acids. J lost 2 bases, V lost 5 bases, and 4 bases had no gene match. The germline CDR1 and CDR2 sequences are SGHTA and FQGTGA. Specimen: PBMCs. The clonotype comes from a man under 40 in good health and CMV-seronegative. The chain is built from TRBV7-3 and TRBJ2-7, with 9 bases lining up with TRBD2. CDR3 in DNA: TGTGCCAGCAGCCCGACTAGCGGAGCCTACGAGCAGTACTTC. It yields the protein CASSPTSGAYEQYF.